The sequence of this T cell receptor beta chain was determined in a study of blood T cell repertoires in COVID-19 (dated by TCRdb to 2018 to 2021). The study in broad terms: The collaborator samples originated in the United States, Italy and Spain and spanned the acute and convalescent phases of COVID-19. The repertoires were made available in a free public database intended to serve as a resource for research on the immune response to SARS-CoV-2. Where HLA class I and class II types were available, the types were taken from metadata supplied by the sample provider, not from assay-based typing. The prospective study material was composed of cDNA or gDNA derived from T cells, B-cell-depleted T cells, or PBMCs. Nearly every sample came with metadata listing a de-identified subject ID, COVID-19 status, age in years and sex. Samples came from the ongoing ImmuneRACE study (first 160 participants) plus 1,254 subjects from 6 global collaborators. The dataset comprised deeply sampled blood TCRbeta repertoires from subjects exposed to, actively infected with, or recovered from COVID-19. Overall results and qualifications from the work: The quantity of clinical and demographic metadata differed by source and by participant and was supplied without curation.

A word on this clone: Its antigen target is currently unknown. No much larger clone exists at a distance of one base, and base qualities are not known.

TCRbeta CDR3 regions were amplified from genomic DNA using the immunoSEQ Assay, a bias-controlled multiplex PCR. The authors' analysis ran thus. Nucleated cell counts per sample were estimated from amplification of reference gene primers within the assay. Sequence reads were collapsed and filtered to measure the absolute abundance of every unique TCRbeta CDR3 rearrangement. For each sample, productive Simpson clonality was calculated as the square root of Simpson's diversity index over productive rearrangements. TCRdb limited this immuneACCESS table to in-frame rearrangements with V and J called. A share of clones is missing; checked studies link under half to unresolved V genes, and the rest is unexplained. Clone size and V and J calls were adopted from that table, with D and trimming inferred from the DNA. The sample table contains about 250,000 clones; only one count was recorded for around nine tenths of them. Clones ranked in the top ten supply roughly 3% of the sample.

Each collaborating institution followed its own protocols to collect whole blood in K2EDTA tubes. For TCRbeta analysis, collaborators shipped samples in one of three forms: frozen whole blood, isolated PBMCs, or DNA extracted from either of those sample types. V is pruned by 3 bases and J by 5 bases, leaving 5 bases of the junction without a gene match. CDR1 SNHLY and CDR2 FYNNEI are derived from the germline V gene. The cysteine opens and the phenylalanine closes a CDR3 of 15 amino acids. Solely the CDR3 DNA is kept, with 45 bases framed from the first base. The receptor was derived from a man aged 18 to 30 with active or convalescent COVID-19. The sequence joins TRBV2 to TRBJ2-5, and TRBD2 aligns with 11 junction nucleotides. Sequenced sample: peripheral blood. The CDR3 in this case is CASSDSGGAYETQYF. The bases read TGTGCCAGCAGTGATAGCGGGGGGGCTTACGAGACCCAGTACTTC.